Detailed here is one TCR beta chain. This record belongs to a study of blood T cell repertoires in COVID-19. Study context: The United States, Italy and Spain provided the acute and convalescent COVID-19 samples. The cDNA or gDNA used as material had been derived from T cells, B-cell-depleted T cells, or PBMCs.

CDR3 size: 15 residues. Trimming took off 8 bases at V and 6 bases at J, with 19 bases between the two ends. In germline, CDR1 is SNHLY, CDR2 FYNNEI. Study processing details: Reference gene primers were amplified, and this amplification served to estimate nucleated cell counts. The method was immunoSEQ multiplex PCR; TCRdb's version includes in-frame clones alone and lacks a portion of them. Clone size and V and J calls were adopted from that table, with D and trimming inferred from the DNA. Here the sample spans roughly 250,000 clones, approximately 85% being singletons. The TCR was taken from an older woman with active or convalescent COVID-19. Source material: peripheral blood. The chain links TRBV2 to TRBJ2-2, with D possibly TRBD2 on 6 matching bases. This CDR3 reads CASYGLGGMAGELFF. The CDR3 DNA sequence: TGTGCCAGCTATGGGCTTGGGGGGATGGCCGGGGAGCTGTTTTTT.